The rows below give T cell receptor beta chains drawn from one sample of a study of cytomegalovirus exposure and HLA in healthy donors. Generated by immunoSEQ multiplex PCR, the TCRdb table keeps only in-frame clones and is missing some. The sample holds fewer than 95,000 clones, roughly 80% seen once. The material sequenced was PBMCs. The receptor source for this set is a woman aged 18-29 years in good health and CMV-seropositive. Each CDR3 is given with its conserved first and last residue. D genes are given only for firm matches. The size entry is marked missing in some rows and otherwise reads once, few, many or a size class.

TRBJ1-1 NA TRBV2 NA TGTGCCAGCATTAGAGGGTCCAACACTGAAGCTTTCTTT CASIRGSNTEAFF
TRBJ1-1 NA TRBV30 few TGTGCCTGGAGTGTACAGCCATACACTGAAGCTTTCTTT CAWSVQPYTEAFF
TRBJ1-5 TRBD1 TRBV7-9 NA TGTGCCAGCAGCCAAGTGGGACAGGGTCGTCAGCCCCAGCATTTT CASSQVGQGRQPQHF
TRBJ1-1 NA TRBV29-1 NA TGCAGCGGCGAATATACGGGGGGGCAAGCTTTCTTT CSGEYTGGQAFF
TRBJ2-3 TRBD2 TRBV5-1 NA TGCGCCAGCAGCTTGATGCGGGGGGGCCCCGATACGCAGTATTTT CASSLMRGGPDTQYF
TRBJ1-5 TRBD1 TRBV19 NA TGTGCCAGTAGTATGCCCGCAGGGGGTGACCAGCCCCAGCATTTT CASSMPAGGDQPQHF
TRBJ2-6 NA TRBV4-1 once TGCGCCAGCAGCCAACGGACAGTCTCTGGGGCCAACGTCCTGACTTTC CASSQRTVSGANVLTF
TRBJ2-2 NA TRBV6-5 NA TGTGCCAGTAGGAGGAACACCGGGGAGCTGTTTTTT CASRRNTGELFF
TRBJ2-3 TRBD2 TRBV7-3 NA TGTGCCAGCAGCCCCATTGGGGGGGGGACAGATACGCAGTATTTT CASSPIGGGTDTQYF
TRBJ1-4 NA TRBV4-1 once TGCGCCAGCAGCCAAGGGGGAACAGGAGCTAATGAAAAACTGTTTTTT CASSQGGTGANEKLFF
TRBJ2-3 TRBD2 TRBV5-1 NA TGCGCCAGCAGCCGACTAGCGGATACGCAGTATTTT CASSRLADTQYF
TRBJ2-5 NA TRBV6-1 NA TGTGCCAGCAGTGAACCTGGCAGGGTGGGACAAGAGACCCAGTACTTC CASSEPGRVGQETQYF
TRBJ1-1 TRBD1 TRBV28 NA TGTGCCAGCAGTTCGGGACAGATGAACACTGAAGCTTTCTTT CASSSGQMNTEAFF
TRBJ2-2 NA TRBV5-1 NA TGCGCCAGCAGCTCTGCGGACACCGGGGAGCTGTTTTTT CASSSADTGELFF
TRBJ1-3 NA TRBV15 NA TGTGCCACCAGCTTAAGCGTCGTGGAAAACACCATATATTTT CATSLSVVENTIYF
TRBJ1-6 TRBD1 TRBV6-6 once TGTGCCAGCAGTTACCTATTCTCAGGACAGGGAGGAACCCTCCACTTT CASSYLFSGQGGTLHF
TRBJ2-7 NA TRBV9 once TGTGCCAGCAGCGCGTCGACTGACCTCCCCTCCTACGAGCAGTACTTC CASSASTDLPSYEQYF
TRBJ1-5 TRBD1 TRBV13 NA TGTGCCAGCAGCCCCGGGACAGGGTGGAATCAGCCCCAGCATTTT CASSPGTGWNQPQHF
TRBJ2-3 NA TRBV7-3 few TGTGCCAGCAGCTTAAGCCCGGTCTCAGATACGCAGTATTTT CASSLSPVSDTQYF
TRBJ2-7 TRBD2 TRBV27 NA TGTGCCAGCAGCTCAAGTAGCGGGGGGGCAATTCTATTCGACGAGCAGTACTTC CASSSSSGGAILFDEQYF
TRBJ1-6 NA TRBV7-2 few TGTGCCAGCAGCCCCAGAAAGAATTCACCCCTCCACTTT CASSPRKNSPLHF
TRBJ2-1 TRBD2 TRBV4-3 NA TGCGCCAGCAGCCAAGCCTTGGGACAGTCTAGCGGGGGGTTCGGGAGTGAGCAGTTCTTC CASSQALGQSSGGFGSEQFF
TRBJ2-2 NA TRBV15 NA TGTGCCACCAGCAGAGATCGTTACAGGGCCAACACCGGGGAGCTGTTTTTT CATSRDRYRANTGELFF
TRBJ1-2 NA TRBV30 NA TGTGCCTGGAGTTCGGGGGGCGCGAATTTTTACTATGGCTACACCTTC CAWSSGGANFYYGYTF
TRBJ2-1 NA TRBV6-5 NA TGTGCCAGCCGAACGGGTTACAATGAGCAGTTCTTC CASRTGYNEQFF
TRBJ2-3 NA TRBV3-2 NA TGTGCCAGCAGCCCTACGTATTTT CASSPTYF
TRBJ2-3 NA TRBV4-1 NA TGCGCCAGCAGCCCAACAGATAGCACAGATACGCAGTATTTT CASSPTDSTDTQYF
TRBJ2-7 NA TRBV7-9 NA TGTGCCAGCAGCCAAGTGACAGGCTCCTACGAGCAGTACTTC CASSQVTGSYEQYF
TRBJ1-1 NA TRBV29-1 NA TGCAGCGTTGAAGAACAAGGGGGACGGGCTTTCTTT CSVEEQGGRAFF
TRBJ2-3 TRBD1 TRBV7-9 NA TGTGCCAGCATGTTGGCCGGACAGGCTTCCCCAGATACGCAGTATTTT CASMLAGQASPDTQYF
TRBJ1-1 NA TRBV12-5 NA TGTGCTAGTGGTTTGGTTCCCCCCAGGGATCGGTACACTGAAGCTTTCTTT CASGLVPPRDRYTEAFF
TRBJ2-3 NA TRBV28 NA TGTGCCAGCAGCCTCACAGATACGCAGTATTTT CASSLTDTQYF
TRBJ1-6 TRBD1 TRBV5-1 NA TGCGCCAGCAGCGTGGACAGGCCAGGAGATTCACCCCTCCACTTT CASSVDRPGDSPLHF
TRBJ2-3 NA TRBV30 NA TGTGCCTGGAGTGTACGCGAAGCAGATACGCAGTATTTT CAWSVREADTQYF
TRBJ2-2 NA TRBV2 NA TGTGCCAGAACAGCTTCTCCGAACACCGGGGAGCTGTTTTTT CARTASPNTGELFF
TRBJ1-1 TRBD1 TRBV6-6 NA TGTGCCAGCAGTTACGGTGACAGGGGGAGCACTGAAGCTTTCTTT CASSYGDRGSTEAFF
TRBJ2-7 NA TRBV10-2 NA TGCGCCAGCAGTGTCCGGAGGGGAACCCACGAGCAGTACTTC CASSVRRGTHEQYF
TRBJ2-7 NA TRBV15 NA TGTGCCACCAGCAGAGATCGGAGGGAATCCTACGAGCAGTACTTC CATSRDRRESYEQYF
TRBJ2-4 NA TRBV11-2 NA TGTGCCAGCAGCTTAGTCCCGGGGATTCAGTCGGGAAACATTCAGTACTTC CASSLVPGIQSGNIQYF
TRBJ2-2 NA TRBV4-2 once TGTGCCAGCAGCCGCGGTGGAGGACCGGCGAACACCGGGGAGCTGTTTTTT CASSRGGGPANTGELFF
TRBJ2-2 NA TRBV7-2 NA TGTGCCAGCAGCTTATTCAGAACCGGGGAGCTGTTTTTT CASSLFRTGELFF
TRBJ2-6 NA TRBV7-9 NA TGTGCCAGCAGCTTCTCGGTAGACCTGACTTTC CASSFSVDLTF
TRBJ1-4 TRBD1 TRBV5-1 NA TGCGCCAGCAGCTTGGGGACAGGGAGAGAAAAACTGTTTTTT CASSLGTGREKLFF
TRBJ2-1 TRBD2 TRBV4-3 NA TGCGCCAGCAGCCAAGGAGCGGGGGGATACAATGAGCAGTTCTTC CASSQGAGGYNEQFF
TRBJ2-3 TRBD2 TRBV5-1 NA TGCGCCAGCAGCTTTACTAGCGGGGGTTTCGATACGCAGTATTTT CASSFTSGGFDTQYF
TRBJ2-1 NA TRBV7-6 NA TGTGCCAGCAGCTTAGCCTCTGGCGGTTACAATGAGCAGTTCTTC CASSLASGGYNEQFF
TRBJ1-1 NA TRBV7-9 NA TGTGCCAGCAGCCGATGGGGCGTAGCTTTCTTT CASSRWGVAFF
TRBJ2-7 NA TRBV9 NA TGTGCCAGCAGCACAAACCGTCAGGGGGGCGCACCCTACGAGCAGTACTTC CASSTNRQGGAPYEQYF
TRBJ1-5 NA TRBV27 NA TGTGCCAGCAGTCCGGTGAATCAGCCCCAGCATTTT CASSPVNQPQHF
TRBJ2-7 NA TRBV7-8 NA TGTGCCAGCAGTTGGGGGGGCCCCAACTACGAGCAGTACTTC CASSWGGPNYEQYF
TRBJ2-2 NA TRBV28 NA TGTGCCAGCAGCTCAACCCGCAGGGCTGTCGGGGAGCTGTTTTTT CASSSTRRAVGELFF
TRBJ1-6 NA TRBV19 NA TGTGCCAGTAGTATAGACACTGTCTCCCTCCACTTT CASSIDTVSLHF
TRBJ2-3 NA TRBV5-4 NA TGTGCCAGCAGCCGTTACGGGACTTCGTCAACTAGCACAGATACGCAGTATTTT CASSRYGTSSTSTDTQYF
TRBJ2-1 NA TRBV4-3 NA TGCGCCAGCAGCCAAGCAAATGAGCAGTTCTTC CASSQANEQFF
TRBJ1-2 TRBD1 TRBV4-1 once TGCGCCAGCACAAGGACAGGAGCTAACTATGGCTACACCTTC CASTRTGANYGYTF
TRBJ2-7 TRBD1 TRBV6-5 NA TGTGCCAGCAGTTTTTCAGTGACAGGGGCGTACGAGCAGTACTTC CASSFSVTGAYEQYF
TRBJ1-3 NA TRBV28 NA TGTGCCAGCAGGGCGGACTCGAGCTCTGGAAACACCATATATTTT CASRADSSSGNTIYF